The 12 T cell receptor beta chains listed next were all sequenced from one sample in a study of cytomegalovirus exposure and HLA in healthy donors. 60 Vbeta and 13 Jbeta primers were used in PCR. Libraries were prepared by immunoSEQ multiplex PCR; TCRdb keeps only in-frame clonotypes and omits some of them. The repertoire holds roughly 100,000 clones, with 60% to 85% as singletons. Sequenced input: PBMCs. These receptors originate from a man aged 45-65 years in good health and CMV-seropositive.

The gene calls are TRBV5-6 and TRBJ2-1; D may be TRBD2 (6 bases). Per the germline V gene, CDR1 is SGHDT and CDR2 is YYEEEE. Trimming shortened V by 2 bases and J by 5 bases, and 14 bases separated the two germline ends. CDR3 size: 15 residues. The CDR3 loop is CASSFRAPGDNEQFF. The CDR3 DNA follows: TGTGCCAGCAGCTTCAGAGCACCGGGGGACAATGAGCAGTTCTTC.

The chain has TRBV9 and TRBJ2-1; D perhaps matches TRBD2 (6 bases). Trimming removed 0 bases from V and 0 bases from J, with 13 bases in between. Per germline, CDR1 SGDLS and CDR2 YYNGEE. The CDR3 spans 17 residues. CDR3 in amino acids: CASSVGRERSSYNEQFF. CDR3 in DNA: TGTGCCAGCAGCGTAGGGAGGGAGCGGAGCTCCTACAATGAGCAGTTCTTC.

This clone has only a few counts. The V call is TRBV5-1, the J call TRBJ2-3; TRBD2 might be the D (6 bases). This CDR3 contains 16 residues. Germline lookup yields CDR1 SGHRS and CDR2 YFSETQ. V dropped 0 bases and J dropped 3 bases, with 14 bases sitting between them. DNA of the CDR3: TGCGCCAGCAGCTTGGATTCTAGCGATCCGACAGATACGCAGTATTTT. It specifies CASSLDSSDPTDTQYF.

This chain connects TRBV7-3 to TRBJ1-1, with 7 nucleotides matching TRBD1. Germline lookup yields CDR1 SGHTA and CDR2 FQGTGA. This CDR3 is built from 13 residues. The ends lost 3 bases at V and 4 bases at J; junction bases unmatched: 2. CDR3 loop: CASSLPGGTEAFF. In DNA form, the CDR3 reads TGTGCCAGCAGCTTGCCAGGGGGCACTGAAGCTTTCTTT.

This clone was counted once. V and J are TRBV7-2 and TRBJ2-1; 10 nucleotides align to TRBD2. Germline assignment: CDR1 SGHTA and CDR2 FQGNSA. V lost 4 bases to trimming and J lost 6 bases; unmatched junction nucleotides: 9. This CDR3 contains 16 residues. In DNA form, the CDR3 reads TGTGCCAGCAGCTCCCCCGGGACTAGCGTCCGCAATGAGCAGTTCTTC. Translation gives CASSSPGTSVRNEQFF.

A single count supports this clone. V usage is TRBV11-2 and J usage is TRBJ1-1; 9 bases agree with TRBD1. V was pared by 0 bases and J by 5 bases, with 7 bases of the junction left unmatched. The germline V gene has CDR1 SGHAT and CDR2 FQNNGV. This CDR3 has 16 amino acids. For the CDR3, the DNA is TGTGCCAGCAGCTTAGAAACAGGGGGCGCAAGGACTGAAGCTTTCTTT. Protein: CASSLETGGARTEAFF.

DNA of the CDR3: TGTGCCAGCAGGGTACAGGGGGTCGGCACTGAAGCTTTCTTT. Its protein is CASRVQGVGTEAFF. V is TRBV7-8 and J is TRBJ1-1; 8 bases line up with TRBD1. Germline V gives CDR1 SGHVS, CDR2 FQNEAQ. The CDR3 sequence is 14 residues long. The V gene end was trimmed by 6 bases and the J gene end by 4 bases; junction bases not matched to a gene: 7.

V gene TRBV6-5 combines with J gene TRBJ1-5, with a weak D call TRBD1 (6 bases). The CDR3 totals 14 residues. From germline, CDR1 is MNHEY and CDR2 SVGAGI. V was shortened by 7 bases and J by 6 bases, with 16 bases between the two germline ends. The CDR3: CASKPTGSGQPQHF. The CDR3 DNA reads as TGTGCCAGCAAACCGACAGGCTCAGGTCAGCCCCAGCATTTT.

The V gene is TRBV2, the J gene TRBJ2-3; tentatively, D is TRBD1 (5 bases). The CDR3 has 15 amino acids. V was shortened by 7 bases and J by 1 base, with 15 bases between the two germline ends. CDR1 and CDR2 (germline): SNHLY, FYNNEI. CDR3 region: CASKGQQEGTDTQYF. In DNA, the CDR3 is TGTGCCAGCAAGGGGCAGCAGGAAGGCACAGATACGCAGTATTTT.

This chain uses TRBV25-1 with TRBJ2-7; 7 nucleotides match TRBD2. From germline, CDR1 is MGHDK and CDR2 SYGVNS. This CDR3 has 12 residues. Germline trimming cut 5 bases from V and 12 bases from J; bases unmatched to any gene: 10. The CDR3 loop reads CASSQGASGLYF. In nucleotides, the CDR3 is TGTGCCAGCAGTCAAGGGGCTAGCGGATTGTACTTC.

In DNA, the CDR3 is TGTGCCAGCAGTTCACAGGATGAAAAACTGTTTTTT. As protein: CASSSQDEKLFF. The rearrangement links TRBV28 to TRBJ1-4; maybe TRBD1 (5 bases). The CDR3 consists of 12 residues. Germline V gene lookup returns CDR1 MDHEN and CDR2 SYDVKM. Trimming cost V 4 bases and J 6 bases, with 6 bases left between them. Full variable domain (rest looked up from reference TRBV28 and TRBJ1-4): DVKVTQSSRYLVKRTGEKVFLECVQDMDHENMFWYRQDPGLGLRLIYFSYDVKMKEKGDIPEGYSVSREKKERFSLILESASTNQTSMYLCASSSQDEKLFFGSGTQLSVL.

This sequence joins TRBV4-3 and TRBJ2-5, with D perhaps matching TRBD2 (5 bases). Judging by the DNA end, TRBJ2-7 fits better; the J call may be wrong. The CDR3 totals 15 residues. Germline CDR1 reads LGHNA; CDR2 reads YSLEER. CDR3 loop: CASSQAAGSSYEQYF. The CDR3 nucleotides are TGCGCCAGCAGCCAGGCGGCGGGCTCCTCGTACGAGCAGTACTTC.